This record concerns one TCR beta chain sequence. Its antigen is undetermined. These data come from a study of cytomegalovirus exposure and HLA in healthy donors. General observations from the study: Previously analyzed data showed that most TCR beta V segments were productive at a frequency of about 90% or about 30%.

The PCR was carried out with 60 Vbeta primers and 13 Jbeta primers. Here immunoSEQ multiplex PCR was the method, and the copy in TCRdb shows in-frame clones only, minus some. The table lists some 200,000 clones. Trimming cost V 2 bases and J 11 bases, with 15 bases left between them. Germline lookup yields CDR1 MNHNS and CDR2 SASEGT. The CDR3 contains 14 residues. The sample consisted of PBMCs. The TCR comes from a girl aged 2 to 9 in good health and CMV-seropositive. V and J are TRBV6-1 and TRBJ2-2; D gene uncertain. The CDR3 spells CASSERQAHRELFF. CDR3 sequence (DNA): TGTGCCAGCAGTGAACGGCAGGCCCACCGCGAGCTGTTTTTT.